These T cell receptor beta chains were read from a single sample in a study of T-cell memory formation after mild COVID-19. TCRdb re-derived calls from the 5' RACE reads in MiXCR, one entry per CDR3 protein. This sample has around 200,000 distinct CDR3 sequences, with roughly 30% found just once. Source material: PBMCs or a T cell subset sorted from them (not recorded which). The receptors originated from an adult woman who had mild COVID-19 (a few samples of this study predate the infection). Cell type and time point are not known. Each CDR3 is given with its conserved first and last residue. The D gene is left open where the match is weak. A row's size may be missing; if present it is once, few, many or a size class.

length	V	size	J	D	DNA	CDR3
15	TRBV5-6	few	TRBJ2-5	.	TGTGCCAGCAGCTTGGTGGCCGCCGGACGGGAGACCCAGTACTTC	CASSLVAAGRETQYF
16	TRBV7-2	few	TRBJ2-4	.	TGTGCCAGCAGCTTAGTAGGACGGACCCGGAAAAACATTCAGTACTTC	CASSLVGRTRKNIQYF
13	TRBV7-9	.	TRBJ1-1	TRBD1	TGTGCCAGCAGCCCGTGGACAGGGAACGAAGCTTTCTTT	CASSPWTGNEAFF
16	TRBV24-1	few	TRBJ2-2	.	TGTGCCACCAGTGATTTGGACACGACCGGCACCGGGGAGCTGTTTTTT	CATSDLDTTGTGELFF
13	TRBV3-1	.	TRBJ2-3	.	TGTGCCAGCAGCCGCGGCGCGGTGGATACGCAGTATTTT	CASSRGAVDTQYF
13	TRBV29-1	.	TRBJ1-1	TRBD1	TGCAGCGTTGCCCAGGACAGGGGGCTGAAAGCTTTCTTT	CSVAQDRGLKAFF
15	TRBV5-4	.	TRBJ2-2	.	TGTGCCAGCTCCGTTCTAGCCCCGAACACCGGGGAGCTGTTTTTT	CASSVLAPNTGELFF
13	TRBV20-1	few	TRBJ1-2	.	TGCAGTGCTAGAGCCCAAACAGATTATGGCTACACCTTC	CSARAQTDYGYTF
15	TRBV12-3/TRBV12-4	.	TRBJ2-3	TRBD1	TGTGCCAGCAGTGACAACAGGGGCCGCACAGATACGCAGTATTTT	CASSDNRGRTDTQYF
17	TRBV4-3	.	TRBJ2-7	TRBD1	TGCGCCAGCAGCTACCACGGGACAGGGGGCGAAGTGTACGAGCAGTACTTC	CASSYHGTGGEVYEQYF
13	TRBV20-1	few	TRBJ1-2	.	TGCAGTGCTAGGACCTCGGGCCGGGAAGGCTACACCTTC	CSARTSGREGYTF
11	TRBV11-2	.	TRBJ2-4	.	TGTGCCAGCAGCTCAGGACCCGTTCAGTACTTC	CASSSGPVQYF
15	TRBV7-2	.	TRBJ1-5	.	TGTGCCAGCAGCTTCAGGGGCTTAGGCAATCAGCCCCAGCATTTT	CASSFRGLGNQPQHF
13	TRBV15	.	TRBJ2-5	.	TGTGCCACCAGCAGTCACGCCGTGGGGACCCAGTACTTC	CATSSHAVGTQYF
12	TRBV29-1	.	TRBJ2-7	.	TGCAGCGTTGGATCAGGGTCAGGGGAGCAGTACTTC	CSVGSGSGEQYF
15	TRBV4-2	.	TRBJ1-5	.	TGTGCCAGCAGCCAAGATAATCCGAAATATCAGCCCCAGCATTTT	CASSQDNPKYQPQHF
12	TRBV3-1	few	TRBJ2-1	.	TGTGCCAGCAGCCAAGATCGGCTACTCCAGTTCTTC	CASSQDRLLQFF